Listed here is a single TCR beta chain. Its specificity is not known. The CDR3 contains 12 residues. Germline CDR1 and CDR2: LGHDT and YNNKEL (reference sequence). V dropped 8 bases and J dropped 5 bases, with 12 bases sitting between them. These data belong to a study of response to subunit inactivated influenza vaccine. Regarding the study as a whole: With each seasonal influenza vaccination, the authors suggested, few new T cells are recruited.

TCRdb itself ran the RT-PCR reads through MiXCR, one entry per CDR3 protein. Found here are about 520,000 distinct CDR3 sequences, 25% of them singletons; the top ten hold under 2.5%. The J gene is TRBJ1-1, the V gene TRBV3-1; a possible D gene is TRBD1 (5 bases). The material was CD4+ T cells sorted from PBMCs, obtained about 5 days after vaccination. The TCR comes from a man aged 50-60 years who received an inactivated influenza vaccine. Here the CDR3 reads CASGHLGTEAFF. The CDR3, as DNA: TGTGCCAGCGGACACTTGGGGACTGAAGCTTTCTTT.